Each of the 14 T cell receptor beta chains below was sequenced from the same sample in a study of blood T cell repertoires in COVID-19 (dated by TCRdb to about 2020). Library prep was done by the immunoSEQ multiplex PCR assay. Held by TCRdb, this immuneACCESS table contains in-frame sequences only and omits some clones. Under half of the omission traces to an unresolved V gene where checked; the cause of the rest is unknown. The sample table records roughly 200,000 clones; around four fifths of these occur just once. The ten largest clones take up over 9.5% of the sample. The sequencing input was peripheral blood. The origin of the receptors is a woman older than 75 with COVID-19, enrolled during active disease.

The chain recombines TRBV27 with TRBJ1-5; 7 nucleotides align to TRBD1. Germline V gene sequence: CDR1 MNHEY, CDR2 SMNVEV (reference sequence). The V and J ends lost 6 bases and 5 bases, in that order; junction bases with no gene match: 13. The CDR3 extends over 16 amino acids. DNA for the CDR3: TGTGCCAGCAGACCCATTTTCGACAGGGTTGATCAGCCCCAGCATTTT. The encoded protein is CASRPIFDRVDQPQHF.

The V gene is TRBV10-3, the J gene TRBJ1-3; 10 bases match TRBD1. This CDR3 is built from 17 residues. Germline CDR1 reads ENHRY; CDR2 reads SYGVKD. J was trimmed by 0 bases and V by 9 bases; bases with no gene match: 11. The CDR3: CAMTGGETGYSGNTIYF. The CDR3 nucleotides are TGTGCCATGACAGGGGGCGAAACCGGGTACTCTGGAAACACCATATATTTT.

This rearrangement joins TRBV21-1 to TRBJ1-5; the table gives TRBD1 as D, unverified against the DNA. TRBV21-1 is shown as a pseudogene. This CDR3 contains 14 residues. The CDR3 DNA sequence: TGTGCCAGGACGACAGGGGACAGCAATCAGCCCCAGCATTTT. It translates to CARTTGDSNQPQHF.

The rearrangement links TRBV6-1 to TRBJ2-1, with D possibly matching TRBD2 (5 bases). CDR3 length equals 12 residues. CDR1 and CDR2 (germline): MNHNS, SASEGT. V was trimmed by 3 bases and J by 6 bases, leaving 6 bases between them. In DNA form, the CDR3 reads TGTGCCAGCAGTGAGGCGGGCAATGAGCAGTTCTTC. Its protein is CASSEAGNEQFF.

This sequence joins TRBV5-6 and TRBJ1-3; D unresolved. The CDR3 is 14 amino acids. Germline values: CDR1 SGHDT, CDR2 YYEEEE. Trimming left V 4 bases short and J 6 bases short, with 14 bases between. DNA for the CDR3: TGTGCCAGCAGCATTGAGGGAGGGTCAAACACCATATATTTT. Protein product: CASSIEGGSNTIYF. The full variable domain, in which reference TRBV5-6 and TRBJ1-3 provide the parts outside the CDR3, is DAGVTQSPTHLIKTRGQQVTLRCSPKSGHDTVSWYQQALGQGPQFIFQYYEEEERQRGNFPDRFSGHQFPNYSSELNVNALLLGDSALYLCASSIEGGSNTIYFGEGSWLTVV.

The chain couples TRBV12-2 to TRBJ2-7; the table's D call, TRBD1, was not checked against the DNA. TRBV12-2 constitutes a pseudogene. The CDR3 loop spans 17 amino acids. CDR3 loop: CASRLATGSGSSYEQYV. The CDR3 DNA follows: TGTGCAAGTCGCTTAGCCACAGGAAGTGGCTCCTCCTACGAGCAGTACGTC.

The chain links TRBV20-1 to TRBJ1-4, with 11 bases aligning to TRBD1. The CDR3 runs to 15 residues. The V segment lost 3 bases and the J segment 8 bases; nucleotides outside the gene matches: 8. Germline V gene sequence: CDR1 DFQATT, CDR2 SNEGSKA (reference sequence). The CDR3 is CSASDPGTGGEKLFF. CDR3 sequence (DNA): TGCAGTGCTAGTGACCCCGGGACAGGGGGGGAAAAACTGTTTTTT.

The chain couples TRBV24-1 to TRBJ2-7, with D perhaps TRBD2 (5 bases). The V end was cut by 1 base, the J end by 7 bases, with 13 bases between. CDR3 length: 14 amino acids. CDR1 is KGHDR, CDR2 SFDVKD, per germline. The CDR3: CATSDFTGIGEQYF. CDR3 DNA sequence: TGTGCCACCAGTGATTTCACCGGGATAGGGGAGCAGTACTTC.

The chain recombines TRBV6-5 with TRBJ1-2; TRBD1 matches 8 bases. V trimming: 2 bases; J trimming: 5 bases; junction bases outside the gene matches: 4. The CDR3 extends over 14 amino acids. Germline-derived CDR1 and CDR2 are MNHEY and SVGAGI. The CDR3 sequence: CASSYGTGFYGYTF. In DNA, the CDR3 is TGTGCCAGCAGTTACGGGACAGGTTTTTATGGCTACACCTTC.

With regard to this clone: Given a much more abundant clone one base away, this may be a read error. The chain recombines TRBV19 with TRBJ1-6, with 10 bases identical to TRBD1. Germline V gene lookup returns CDR1 LNHDA and CDR2 SQIVND (reference sequence). The length of the CDR3 is 14 residues. The V segment lost 8 bases and the J segment 8 bases; nucleotides outside the gene matches: 6. The CDR3 DNA sequence: TGTGCCAGTCGGACAGGGGGTCAGGATTCACCCCTCCACTTT. It encodes CASRTGGQDSPLHF.

The chain couples TRBV28 to TRBJ2-7, with D uncertain. The CDR3 is 14 residues long. The V end was cut by 3 bases, the J end by 0 bases, with 9 bases between. Germline CDR1 is MDHEN and CDR2 is SYDVKM. Written as DNA, the CDR3 is TGTGCCAGCAGTTTGGTCCCGGGCTCCTACGAGCAGTACTTC. Translating gives CASSLVPGSYEQYF.

The gene calls are TRBV2 and TRBJ1-2; perhaps TRBD1 as D (5 bases). The CDR3 is 13 amino acids. The ends were cut back, 6 bases at V and 0 bases at J, with 8 bases in the middle. CDR1 SNHLY and CDR2 FYNNEI come from the germline V gene. The CDR3 nucleotides read TGTGCCAGCAGCCCGACAGCTAACTATGGCTACACCTTC. Encoded protein: CASSPTANYGYTF. Drawing the rest from reference TRBV2 and TRBJ1-2, the complete variable domain is EPEVTQTPSHQVTQMGQEVILRCVPISNHLYFYWYRQILGQKVEFLVSFYNNEISEKSEIFDDQFSVERPDGSNFTLKIRSTKLEDSAMYFCASSPTANYGYTFGSGTRLTVV.

The chain couples TRBV6-1 to TRBJ2-3; the D gene is possibly TRBD1 (5 bases). The CDR3 sequence is 15 residues long. CDR1 MNHNS and CDR2 SASEGT come from the germline V gene. The V end lost 1 base, the J end lost 0 bases, and 8 bases lay between the germline ends. The CDR3 spells CASSEGGFSTDTQYF. The CDR3 DNA is TGTGCCAGCAGTGAAGGGGGCTTTAGCACAGATACGCAGTATTTT.

The sample holds a few counts of this clone. The chain's CDR3 is CASTTGTVNTEAFF. DNA for the CDR3: TGTGCCAGCACCACCGGGACAGTGAACACTGAAGCTTTCTTT. This rearrangement joins TRBV28 to TRBJ1-1; TRBD1 aligns across 7 bases. The CDR3 covers 14 residues. Trimming cost V 7 bases and J 0 bases; bases outside gene matches: 5. Germline V lookup: CDR1 MDHEN, CDR2 SYDVKM.